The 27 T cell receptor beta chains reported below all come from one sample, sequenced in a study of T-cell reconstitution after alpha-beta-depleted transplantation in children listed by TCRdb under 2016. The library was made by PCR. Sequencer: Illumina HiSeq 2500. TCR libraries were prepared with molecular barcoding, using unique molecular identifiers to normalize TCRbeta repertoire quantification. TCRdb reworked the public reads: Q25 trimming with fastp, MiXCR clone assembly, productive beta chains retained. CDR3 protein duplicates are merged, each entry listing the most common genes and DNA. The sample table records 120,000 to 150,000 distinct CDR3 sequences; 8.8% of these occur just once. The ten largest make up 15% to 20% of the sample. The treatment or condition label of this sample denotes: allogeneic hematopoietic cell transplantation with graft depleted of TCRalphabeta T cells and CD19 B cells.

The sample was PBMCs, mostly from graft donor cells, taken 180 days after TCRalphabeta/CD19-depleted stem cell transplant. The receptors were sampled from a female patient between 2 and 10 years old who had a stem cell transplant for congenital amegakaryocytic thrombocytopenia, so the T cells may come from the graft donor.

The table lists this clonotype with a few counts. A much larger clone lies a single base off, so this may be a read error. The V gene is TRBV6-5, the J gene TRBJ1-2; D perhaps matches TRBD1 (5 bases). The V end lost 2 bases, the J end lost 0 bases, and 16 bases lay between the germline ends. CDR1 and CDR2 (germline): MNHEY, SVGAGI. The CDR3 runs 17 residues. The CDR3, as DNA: TGTGCCAGCAGTTACATTAAATGGACACCTACTAACTATGGCTACACCTTC. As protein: CASSYIKWTPTNYGYTF.

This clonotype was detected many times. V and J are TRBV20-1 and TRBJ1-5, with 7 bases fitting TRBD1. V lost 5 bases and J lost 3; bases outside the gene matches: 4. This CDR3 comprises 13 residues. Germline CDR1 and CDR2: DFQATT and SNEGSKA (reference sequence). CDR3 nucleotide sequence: TGCAGTGCTTTACAGGGGACCAATCAGCCCCAGCATTTT. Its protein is CSALQGTNQPQHF.

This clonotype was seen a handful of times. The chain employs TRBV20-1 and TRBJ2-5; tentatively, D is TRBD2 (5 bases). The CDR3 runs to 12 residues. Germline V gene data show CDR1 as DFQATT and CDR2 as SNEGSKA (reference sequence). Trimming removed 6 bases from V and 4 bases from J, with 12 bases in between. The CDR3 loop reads CSALLGLETQYF. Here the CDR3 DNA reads TGCAGTGCCCTACTAGGATTAGAGACCCAGTACTTC.

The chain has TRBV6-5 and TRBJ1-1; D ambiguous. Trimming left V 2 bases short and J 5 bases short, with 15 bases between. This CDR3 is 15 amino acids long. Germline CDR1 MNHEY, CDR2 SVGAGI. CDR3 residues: CASSYPPWRETEAFF. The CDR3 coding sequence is TGTGCCAGCAGTTACCCGCCCTGGAGGGAGACTGAAGCTTTCTTT.

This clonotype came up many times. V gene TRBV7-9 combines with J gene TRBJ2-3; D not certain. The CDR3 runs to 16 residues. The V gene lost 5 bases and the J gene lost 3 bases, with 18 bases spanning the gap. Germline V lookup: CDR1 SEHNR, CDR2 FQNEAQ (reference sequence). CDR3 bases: TGTGCCAGCAGCCTCGAGCCGTCCCGAAATACAGATACGCAGTATTTT. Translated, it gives CASSLEPSRNTDTQYF.

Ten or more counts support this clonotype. Here the CDR3 DNA reads TGCAGTGCTAGAGATGATCGGGGGCTGGGGGAAAAACTGTTTTTT. It translates to CSARDDRGLGEKLFF. The gene calls are TRBV20-1 and TRBJ1-4, with D possibly matching TRBD1 (6 bases). Germline values: CDR1 DFQATT, CDR2 SNEGSKA (reference sequence). The CDR3 is made up of 15 amino acids. Trimming pared 0 bases from V and 8 bases from J, leaving 16 bases between.

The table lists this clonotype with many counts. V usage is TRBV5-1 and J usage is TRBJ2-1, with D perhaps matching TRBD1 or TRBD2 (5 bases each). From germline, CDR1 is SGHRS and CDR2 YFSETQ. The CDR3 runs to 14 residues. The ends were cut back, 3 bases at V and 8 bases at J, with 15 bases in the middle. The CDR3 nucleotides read TGCGCCAGCAGCTCATTCCGGGGCGACGATGAGCAGTTCTTC. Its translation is CASSSFRGDDEQFF.

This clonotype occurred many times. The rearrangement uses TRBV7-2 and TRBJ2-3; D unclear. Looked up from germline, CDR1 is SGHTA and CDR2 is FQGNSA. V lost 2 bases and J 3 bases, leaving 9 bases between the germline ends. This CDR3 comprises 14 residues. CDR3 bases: TGTGCCAGCAGCTTATTTAGGGAAACAGATACGCAGTATTTT. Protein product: CASSLFRETDTQYF.

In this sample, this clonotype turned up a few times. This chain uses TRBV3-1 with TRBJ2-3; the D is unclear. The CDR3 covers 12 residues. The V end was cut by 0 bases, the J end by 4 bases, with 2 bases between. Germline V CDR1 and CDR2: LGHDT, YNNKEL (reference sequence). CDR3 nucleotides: TGTGCCAGCAGCCAAGATCCAGATACGCAGTATTTT. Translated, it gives CASSQDPDTQYF.

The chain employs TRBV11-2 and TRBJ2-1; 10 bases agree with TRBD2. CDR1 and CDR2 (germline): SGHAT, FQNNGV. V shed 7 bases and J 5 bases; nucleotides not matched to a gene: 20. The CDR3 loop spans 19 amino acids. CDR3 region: CASTPLGLAEPAGNNEQFF. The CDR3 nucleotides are TGTGCCAGCACCCCCCTTGGACTAGCGGAACCCGCAGGCAACAATGAGCAGTTCTTC.

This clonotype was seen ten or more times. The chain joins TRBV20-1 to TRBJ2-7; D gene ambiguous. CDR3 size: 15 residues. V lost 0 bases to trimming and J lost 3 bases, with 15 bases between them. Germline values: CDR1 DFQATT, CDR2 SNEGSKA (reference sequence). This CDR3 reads CSARDLGIPLYEQYF. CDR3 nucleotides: TGCAGTGCTAGAGATTTAGGCATACCGCTCTACGAGCAGTACTTC.

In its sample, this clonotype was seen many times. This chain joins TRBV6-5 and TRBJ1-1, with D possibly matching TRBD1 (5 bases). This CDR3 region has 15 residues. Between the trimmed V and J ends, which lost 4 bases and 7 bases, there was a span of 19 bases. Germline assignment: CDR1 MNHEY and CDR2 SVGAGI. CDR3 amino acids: CASSFLGQESFEAFF. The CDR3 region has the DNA TGTGCCAGCAGTTTTCTAGGACAAGAGAGTTTTGAAGCTTTCTTT.

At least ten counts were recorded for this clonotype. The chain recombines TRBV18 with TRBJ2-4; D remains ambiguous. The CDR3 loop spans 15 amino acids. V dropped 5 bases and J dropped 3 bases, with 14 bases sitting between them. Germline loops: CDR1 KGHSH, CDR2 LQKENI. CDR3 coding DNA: TGTGCCAGCTCAGCCCCCGAACGAAACAAAAACATTCAGTACTTC. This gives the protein CASSAPERNKNIQYF.

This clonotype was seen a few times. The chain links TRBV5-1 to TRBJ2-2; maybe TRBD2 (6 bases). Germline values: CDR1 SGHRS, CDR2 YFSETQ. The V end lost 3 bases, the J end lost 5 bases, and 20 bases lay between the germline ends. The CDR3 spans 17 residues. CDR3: CASSSPRGGRGTGELFF. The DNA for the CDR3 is TGCGCCAGCAGCTCGCCCCGCGGAGGGCGGGGTACCGGGGAGCTGTTTTTT.

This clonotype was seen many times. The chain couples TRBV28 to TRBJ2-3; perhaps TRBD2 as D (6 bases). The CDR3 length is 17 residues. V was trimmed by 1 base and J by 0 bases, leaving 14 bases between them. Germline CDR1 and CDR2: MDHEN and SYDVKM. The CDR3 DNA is TGTGCCAGCAGTTTATTCTATGGCGGGGCTAGCACAGATACGCAGTATTTT. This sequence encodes CASSLFYGGASTDTQYF.

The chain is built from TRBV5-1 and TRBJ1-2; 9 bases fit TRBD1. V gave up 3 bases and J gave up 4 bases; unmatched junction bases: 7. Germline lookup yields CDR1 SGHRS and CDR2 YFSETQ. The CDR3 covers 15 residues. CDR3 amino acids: CASSSSGTGIYGYTF. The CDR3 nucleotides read TGCGCCAGCAGCTCCTCCGGGACAGGGATCTATGGCTACACCTTC.

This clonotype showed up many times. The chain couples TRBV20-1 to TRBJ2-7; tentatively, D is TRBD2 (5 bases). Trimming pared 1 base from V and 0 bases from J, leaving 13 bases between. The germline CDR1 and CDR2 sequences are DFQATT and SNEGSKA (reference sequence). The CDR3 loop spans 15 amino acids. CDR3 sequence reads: CSARVFGVGSYEQYF. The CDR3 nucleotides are TGCAGTGCTAGAGTATTCGGGGTAGGCTCCTACGAGCAGTACTTC.

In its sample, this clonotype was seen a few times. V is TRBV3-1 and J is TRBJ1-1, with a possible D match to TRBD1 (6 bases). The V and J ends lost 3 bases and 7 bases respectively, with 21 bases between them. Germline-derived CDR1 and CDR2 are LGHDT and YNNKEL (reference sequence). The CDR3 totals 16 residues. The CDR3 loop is CASSHPSKGGAVEAFF. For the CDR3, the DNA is TGTGCCAGCAGCCACCCATCAAAGGGGGGGGCCGTTGAAGCTTTCTTT.

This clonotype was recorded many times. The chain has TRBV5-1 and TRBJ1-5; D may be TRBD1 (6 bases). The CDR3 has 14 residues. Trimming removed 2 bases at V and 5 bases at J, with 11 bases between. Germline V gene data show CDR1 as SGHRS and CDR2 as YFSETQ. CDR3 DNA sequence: TGCGCCAGCAGCTTACAGGGTCGGGATCAGCCCCAGCATTTT. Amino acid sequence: CASSLQGRDQPQHF.

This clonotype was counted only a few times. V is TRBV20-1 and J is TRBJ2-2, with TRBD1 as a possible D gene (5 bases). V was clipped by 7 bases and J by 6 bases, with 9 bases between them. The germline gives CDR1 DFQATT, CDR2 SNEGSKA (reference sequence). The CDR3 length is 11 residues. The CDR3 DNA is TGCAGTGGTAGGGGCGCCGGGGAGCTGTTTTTT. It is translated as CSGRGAGELFF.

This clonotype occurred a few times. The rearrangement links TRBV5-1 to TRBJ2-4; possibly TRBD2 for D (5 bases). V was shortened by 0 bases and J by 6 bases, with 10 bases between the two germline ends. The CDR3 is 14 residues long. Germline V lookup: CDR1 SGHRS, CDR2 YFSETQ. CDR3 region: CASSLESSRNIQYF. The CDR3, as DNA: TGCGCCAGCAGCTTGGAGTCTAGCCGAAACATTCAGTACTTC. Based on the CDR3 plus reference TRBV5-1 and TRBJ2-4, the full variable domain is KAGVTQTPRYLIKTRGQQVTLSCSPISGHRSVSWYQQTPGQGLQFLFEYFSETQRNKGNFPGRFSGRQFSNSRSEMNVSTLELGDSALYLCASSLESSRNIQYFGAGTRLSVL.

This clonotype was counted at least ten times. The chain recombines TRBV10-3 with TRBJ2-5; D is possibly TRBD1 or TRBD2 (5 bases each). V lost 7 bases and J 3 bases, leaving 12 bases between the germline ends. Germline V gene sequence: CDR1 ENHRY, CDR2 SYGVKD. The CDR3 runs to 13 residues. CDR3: CAITQGVEETQYF. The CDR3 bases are TGTGCCATCACCCAGGGAGTTGAAGAGACCCAGTACTTC.

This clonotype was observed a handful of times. The CDR3 is CASSPPGGGSNQPQHF. CDR3 DNA sequence: TGTGCCAGCTCACCACCCGGGGGGGGAAGCAATCAGCCCCAGCATTTT. This sequence joins TRBV18 and TRBJ1-5, with TRBD1 as a possible D gene (5 bases). This CDR3 is built from 16 residues. Trimming left V 0 bases short and J 1 base short, with 10 bases between. Germline assignment: CDR1 KGHSH and CDR2 LQKENI.

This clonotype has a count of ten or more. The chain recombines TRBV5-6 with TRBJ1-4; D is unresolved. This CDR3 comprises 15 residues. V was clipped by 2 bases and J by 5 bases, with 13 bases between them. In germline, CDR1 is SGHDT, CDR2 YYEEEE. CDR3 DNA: TGTGCCAGCAGCTTCCAGGCTTCTATAAATGAAAAACTGTTTTTT. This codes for CASSFQASINEKLFF.

The CDR3 spells CASSLPRSGGLWETQYF. For the CDR3, the DNA is TGCGCCAGCAGCTTGCCTCGGAGCGGGGGACTTTGGGAGACCCAGTACTTC. This chain uses TRBV5-1 with TRBJ2-5, with TRBD2 identical over 8 bases. Trimming cost V 1 base and J 5 bases; bases outside gene matches: 13. From germline, CDR1 is SGHRS and CDR2 YFSETQ. The CDR3 contains 17 residues.

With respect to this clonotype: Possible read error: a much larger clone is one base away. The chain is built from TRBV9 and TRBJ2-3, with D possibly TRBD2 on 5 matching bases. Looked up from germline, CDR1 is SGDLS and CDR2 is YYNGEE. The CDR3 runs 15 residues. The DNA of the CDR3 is TGTGCCAGCGGCGTCTTAGCGAAGAGCACAGATACGCAGTATTTT. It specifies CASGVLAKSTDTQYF.

The CDR3 coding sequence is TGCAGTGCTAGAGTCGGCGGCGGGAGGCGCCGAATATCCTACAATGAGCAGTTCTTC. As protein: CSARVGGGRRRISYNEQFF. The V and J genes are TRBV20-1 and TRBJ2-1, with 8 positions matching TRBD2. Germline CDR1 DFQATT, CDR2 SNEGSKA (reference sequence). The junction had 15 bases not matched to a gene; V was cut back by 1 base and J by 1 base. This CDR3 is built from 19 residues.